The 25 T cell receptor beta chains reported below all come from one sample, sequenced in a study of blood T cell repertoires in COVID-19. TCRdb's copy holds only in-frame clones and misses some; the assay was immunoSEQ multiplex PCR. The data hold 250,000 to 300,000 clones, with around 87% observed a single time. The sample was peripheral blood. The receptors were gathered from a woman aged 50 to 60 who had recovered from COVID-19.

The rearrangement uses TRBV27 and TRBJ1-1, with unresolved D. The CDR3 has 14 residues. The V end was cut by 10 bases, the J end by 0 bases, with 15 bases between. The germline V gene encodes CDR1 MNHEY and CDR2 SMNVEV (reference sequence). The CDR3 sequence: CATMYSPMNTEAFF. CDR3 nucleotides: TGTGCCACCATGTACAGCCCCATGAACACTGAAGCTTTCTTT.

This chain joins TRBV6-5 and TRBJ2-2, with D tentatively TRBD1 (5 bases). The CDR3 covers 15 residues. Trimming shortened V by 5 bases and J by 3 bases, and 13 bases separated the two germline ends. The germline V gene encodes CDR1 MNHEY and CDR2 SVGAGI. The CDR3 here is CASSLGQGYTGELFF. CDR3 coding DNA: TGTGCCAGCAGTCTGGGGCAGGGTTACACCGGGGAGCTGTTTTTT.

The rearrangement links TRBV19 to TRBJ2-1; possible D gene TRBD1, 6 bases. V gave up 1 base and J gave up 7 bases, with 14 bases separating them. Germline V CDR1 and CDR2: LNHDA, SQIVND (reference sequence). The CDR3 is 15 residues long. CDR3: CASSIVGTSSNEQFF. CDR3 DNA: TGTGCCAGTAGTATAGTTGGGACAAGCAGTAATGAGCAGTTCTTC.

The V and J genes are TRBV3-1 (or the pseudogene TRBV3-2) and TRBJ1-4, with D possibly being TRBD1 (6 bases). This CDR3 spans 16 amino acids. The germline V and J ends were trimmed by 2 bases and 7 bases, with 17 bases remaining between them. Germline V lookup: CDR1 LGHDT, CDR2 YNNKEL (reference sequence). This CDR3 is CASSQRGGGGGEKLFF. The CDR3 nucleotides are TGTGCCAGCAGCCAACGCGGAGGTGGGGGCGGTGAAAAACTGTTTTTT.

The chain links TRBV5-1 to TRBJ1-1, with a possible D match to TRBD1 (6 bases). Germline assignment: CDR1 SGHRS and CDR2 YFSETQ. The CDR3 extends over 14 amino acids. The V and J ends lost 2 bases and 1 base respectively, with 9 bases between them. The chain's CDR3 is CASSLQGSNTEAFF. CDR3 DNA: TGCGCCAGCAGCTTACAGGGTTCGAACACTGAAGCTTTCTTT.

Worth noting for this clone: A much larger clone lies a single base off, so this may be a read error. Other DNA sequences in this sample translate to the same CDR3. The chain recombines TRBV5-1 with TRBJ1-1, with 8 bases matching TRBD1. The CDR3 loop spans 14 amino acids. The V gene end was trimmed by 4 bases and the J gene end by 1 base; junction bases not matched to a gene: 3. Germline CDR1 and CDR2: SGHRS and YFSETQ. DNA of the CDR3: TGCGCCAGCAGCGGGGGGACAGGGAACACTGAAGCTTTCTTT. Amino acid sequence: CASSGGTGNTEAFF. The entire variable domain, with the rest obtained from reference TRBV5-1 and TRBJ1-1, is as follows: KAGVTQTPRYLIKTRGQQVTLSCSPISGHRSVSWYQQTPGQGLQFLFEYFSETQRNKGNFPGRFSGRQFSNSRSEMNVSTLELGDSALYLCASSGGTGNTEAFFGQGTRLTVV.

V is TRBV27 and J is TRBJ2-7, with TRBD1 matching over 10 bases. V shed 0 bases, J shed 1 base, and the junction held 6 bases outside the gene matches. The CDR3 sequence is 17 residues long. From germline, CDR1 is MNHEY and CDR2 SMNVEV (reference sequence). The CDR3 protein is CASSLSGWDRGSYEQYF. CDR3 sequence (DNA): TGTGCCAGCAGTTTATCAGGTTGGGACAGGGGATCCTACGAGCAGTACTTC.

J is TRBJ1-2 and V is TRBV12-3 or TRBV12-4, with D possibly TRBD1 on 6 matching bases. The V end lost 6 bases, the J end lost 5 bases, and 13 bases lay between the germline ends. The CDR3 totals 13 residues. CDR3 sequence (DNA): TGTGCCAGCAGCGATCAGGGGCCTTATGGCTACACCTTC. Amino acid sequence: CASSDQGPYGYTF.

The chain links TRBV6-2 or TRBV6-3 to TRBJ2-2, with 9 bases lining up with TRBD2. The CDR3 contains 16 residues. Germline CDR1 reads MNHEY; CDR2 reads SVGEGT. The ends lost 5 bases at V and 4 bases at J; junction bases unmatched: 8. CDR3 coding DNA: TGTGCCAGCAGTAAAAAGCGGGGGGCCTCCACCGGGGAGCTGTTTTTT. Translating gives CASSKKRGASTGELFF.

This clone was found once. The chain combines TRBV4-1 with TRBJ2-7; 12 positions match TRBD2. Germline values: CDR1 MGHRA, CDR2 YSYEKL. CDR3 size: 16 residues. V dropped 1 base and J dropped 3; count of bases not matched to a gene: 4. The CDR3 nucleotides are TGCGCCAGCAGCCAAGGTAGACTAGCGGGGGACTACGAGCAGTACTTC. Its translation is CASSQGRLAGDYEQYF.

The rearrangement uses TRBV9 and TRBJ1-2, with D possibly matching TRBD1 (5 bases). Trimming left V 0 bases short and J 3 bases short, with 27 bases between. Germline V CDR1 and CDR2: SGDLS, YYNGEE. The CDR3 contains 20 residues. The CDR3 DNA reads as TGTGCCAGCAGCGTAGTTGGGGCAGAAGGCGAGGCGTTGAACTACTATGGCTACACCTTC. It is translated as CASSVVGAEGEALNYYGYTF.

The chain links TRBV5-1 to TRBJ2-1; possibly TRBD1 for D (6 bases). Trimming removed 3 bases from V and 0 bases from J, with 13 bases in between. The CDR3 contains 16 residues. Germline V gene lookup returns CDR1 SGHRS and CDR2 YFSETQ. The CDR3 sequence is CASSYRQVSSYNEQFF. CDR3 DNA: TGCGCCAGCAGCTACCGACAGGTGAGCTCCTACAATGAGCAGTTCTTC.

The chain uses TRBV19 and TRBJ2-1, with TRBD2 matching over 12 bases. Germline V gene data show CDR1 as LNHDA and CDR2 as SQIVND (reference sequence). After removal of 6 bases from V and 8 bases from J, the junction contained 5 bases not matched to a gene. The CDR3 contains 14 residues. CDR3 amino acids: CASRRTSGNYEQFF. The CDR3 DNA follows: TGTGCCAGTAGAAGGACTAGCGGGAACTATGAGCAGTTCTTC.

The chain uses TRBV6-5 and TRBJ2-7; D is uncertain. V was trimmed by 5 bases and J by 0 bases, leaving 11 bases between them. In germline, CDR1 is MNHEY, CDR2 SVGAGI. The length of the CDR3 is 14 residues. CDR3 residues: CASSIHRFSYEQYF. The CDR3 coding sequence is TGTGCCAGCAGTATTCACAGATTCTCCTACGAGCAGTACTTC.

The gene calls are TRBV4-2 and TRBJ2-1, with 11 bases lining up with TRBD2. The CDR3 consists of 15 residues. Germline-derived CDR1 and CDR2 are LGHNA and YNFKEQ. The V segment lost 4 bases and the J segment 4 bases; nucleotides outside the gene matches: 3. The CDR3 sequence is CASSPGTSGYNEQFF. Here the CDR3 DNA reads TGTGCCAGCAGCCCCGGGACTAGCGGTTACAATGAGCAGTTCTTC.

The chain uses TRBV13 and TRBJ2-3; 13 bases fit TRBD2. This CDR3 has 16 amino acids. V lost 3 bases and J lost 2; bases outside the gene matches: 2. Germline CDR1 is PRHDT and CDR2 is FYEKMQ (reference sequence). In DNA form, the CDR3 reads TGTGCCAGCAGCTTGGGACTAGCGGGATCCACAGATACGCAGTATTTT. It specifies CASSLGLAGSTDTQYF.

CDR3 sequence: CASSHGYEQYF. The CDR3, as DNA: TGCGCCAGCAGCCACGGCTACGAGCAGTACTTC. The genes are TRBV5-1 and TRBJ2-7; D not resolved. Deletions cut 4 bases from V and 3 bases from J, with 5 bases between. Per the germline V gene, CDR1 is SGHRS and CDR2 is YFSETQ. This CDR3 spans 11 amino acids.

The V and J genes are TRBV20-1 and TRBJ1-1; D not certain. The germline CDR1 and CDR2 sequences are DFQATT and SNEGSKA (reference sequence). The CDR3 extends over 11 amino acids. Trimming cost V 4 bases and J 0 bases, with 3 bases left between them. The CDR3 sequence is CSAIMNTEAFF. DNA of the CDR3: TGCAGTGCTATCATGAACACTGAAGCTTTCTTT.

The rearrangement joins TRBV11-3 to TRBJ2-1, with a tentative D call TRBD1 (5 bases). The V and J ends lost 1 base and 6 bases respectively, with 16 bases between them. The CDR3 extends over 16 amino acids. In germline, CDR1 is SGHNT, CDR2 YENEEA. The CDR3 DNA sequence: TGTGCCAGCAGCTTAGCAACAGGCGTCCCCGCCAATGAGCAGTTCTTC. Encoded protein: CASSLATGVPANEQFF.

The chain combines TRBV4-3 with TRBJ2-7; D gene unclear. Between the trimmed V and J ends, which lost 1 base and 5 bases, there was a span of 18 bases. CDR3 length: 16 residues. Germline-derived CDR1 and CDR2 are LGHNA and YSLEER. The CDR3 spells CASSQVTFSPHHEQYF. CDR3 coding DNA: TGCGCCAGCAGCCAAGTAACATTTTCACCCCACCACGAGCAGTACTTC.

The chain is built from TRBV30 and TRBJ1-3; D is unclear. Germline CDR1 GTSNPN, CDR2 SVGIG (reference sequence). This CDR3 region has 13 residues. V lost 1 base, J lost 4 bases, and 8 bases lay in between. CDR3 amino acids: CAWSDAVGNTIYF. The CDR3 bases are TGTGCCTGGAGTGATGCAGTAGGAAACACCATATATTTT.

This CDR3 reads CATSRGQVNEQFF. Written as DNA, the CDR3 is TGTGCCACCAGCAGAGGACAAGTTAATGAGCAGTTCTTC. The J gene is TRBJ2-1, the V gene TRBV15, with unresolved D. The CDR3 length is 13 residues. Germline V CDR1 and CDR2: LNHNV, YYDKDF (reference sequence). V gave up 1 base and J gave up 7 bases, with 8 bases separating them.

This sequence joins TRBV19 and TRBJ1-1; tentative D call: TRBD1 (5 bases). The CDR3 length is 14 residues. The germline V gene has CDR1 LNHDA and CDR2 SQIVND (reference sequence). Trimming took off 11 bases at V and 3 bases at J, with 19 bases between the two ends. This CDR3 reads CAERLRQTDTEAFF. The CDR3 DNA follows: TGTGCCGAGAGATTAAGACAGACCGACACTGAAGCTTTCTTT. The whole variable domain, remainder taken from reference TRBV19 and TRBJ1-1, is DGGITQSPKYLFRKEGQNVTLSCEQNLNHDAMYWYRQDPGQGLRLIYYSQIVNDFQKGDIAEGYSVSREKKESFPLTVTSAQKNPTAFYLCAERLRQTDTEAFFGQGTRLTVV.

Here the CDR3 DNA reads TGTGCCAGCAGCCGGGCTGTGAGGGGACAGCGCTATGGCTACACCTTC. Protein product: CASSRAVRGQRYGYTF. This chain uses TRBV9 with TRBJ1-2; the match to TRBD1 covers 7 bases. Germline lookup yields CDR1 SGDLS and CDR2 YYNGEE. V lost 4 bases and J lost 4; bases outside the gene matches: 13. The CDR3 contains 16 residues. Drawing the rest from reference TRBV9 and TRBJ1-2, the complete variable domain is DSGVTQTPKHLITATGQRVTLRCSPRSGDLSVYWYQQSLDQGLQFLIQYYNGEERAKGNILERFSAQQFPDLHSELNLSSLELGDSALYFCASSRAVRGQRYGYTFGSGTRLTVV.

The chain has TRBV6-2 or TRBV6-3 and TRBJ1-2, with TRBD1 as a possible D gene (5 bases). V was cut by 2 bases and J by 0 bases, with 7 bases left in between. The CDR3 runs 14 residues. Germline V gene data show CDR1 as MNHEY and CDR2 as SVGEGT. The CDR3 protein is CASSYQGSNYGYTF. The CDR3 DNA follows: TGTGCCAGCAGTTACCAGGGTTCTAACTATGGCTACACCTTC.